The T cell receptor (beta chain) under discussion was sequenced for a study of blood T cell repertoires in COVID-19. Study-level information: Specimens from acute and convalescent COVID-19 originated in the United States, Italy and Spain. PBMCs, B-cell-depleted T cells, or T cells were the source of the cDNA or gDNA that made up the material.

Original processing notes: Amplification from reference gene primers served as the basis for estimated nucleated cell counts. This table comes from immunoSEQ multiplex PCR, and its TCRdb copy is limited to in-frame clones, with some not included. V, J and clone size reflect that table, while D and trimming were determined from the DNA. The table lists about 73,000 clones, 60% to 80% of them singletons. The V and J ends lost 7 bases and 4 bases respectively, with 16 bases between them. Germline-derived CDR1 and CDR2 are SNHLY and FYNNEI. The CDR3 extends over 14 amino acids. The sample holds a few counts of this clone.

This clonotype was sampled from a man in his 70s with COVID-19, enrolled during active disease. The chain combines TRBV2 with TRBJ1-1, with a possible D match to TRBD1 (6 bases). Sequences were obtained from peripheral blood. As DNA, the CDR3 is TGTGCCAGCAAATATGGCAGGGGCGGCACTGAAGCTTTCTTT. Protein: CASKYGRGGTEAFF. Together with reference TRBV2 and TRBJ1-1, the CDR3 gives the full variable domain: EPEVTQTPSHQVTQMGQEVILRCVPISNHLYFYWYRQILGQKVEFLVSFYNNEISEKSEIFDDQFSVERPDGSNFTLKIRSTKLEDSAMYFCASKYGRGGTEAFFGQGTRLTVV.